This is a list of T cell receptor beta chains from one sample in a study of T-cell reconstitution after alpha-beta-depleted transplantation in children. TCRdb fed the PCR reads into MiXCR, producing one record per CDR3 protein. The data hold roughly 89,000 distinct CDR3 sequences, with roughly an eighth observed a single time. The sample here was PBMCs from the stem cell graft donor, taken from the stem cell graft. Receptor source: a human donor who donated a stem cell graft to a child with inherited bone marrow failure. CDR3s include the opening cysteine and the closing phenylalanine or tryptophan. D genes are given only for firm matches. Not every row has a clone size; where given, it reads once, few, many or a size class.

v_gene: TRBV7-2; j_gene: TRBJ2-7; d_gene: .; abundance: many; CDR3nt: TGTGCCAGCAGTTCCCGGGGTACCTACGAGCAGTACTTC; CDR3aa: CASSSRGTYEQYF
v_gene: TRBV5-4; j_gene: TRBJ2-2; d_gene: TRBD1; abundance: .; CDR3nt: TGTGCCAGCAGCCCCGGTGGCAGGGGGCTCCGGGAGCTGTTTTTT; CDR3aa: CASSPGGRGLRELFF
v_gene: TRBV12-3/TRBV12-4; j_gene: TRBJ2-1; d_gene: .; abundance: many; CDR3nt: TGTGCCAGCGGGCGGGACTCCTACAATGAGCAGTTCTTC; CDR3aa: CASGRDSYNEQFF
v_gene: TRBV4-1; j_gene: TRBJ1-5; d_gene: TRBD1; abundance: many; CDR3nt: TGCGCCAGCAGCCAAGACAGGGGGGATCAGCCCCAGCATTTT; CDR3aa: CASSQDRGDQPQHF
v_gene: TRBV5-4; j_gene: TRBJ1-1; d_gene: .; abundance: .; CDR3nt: TGTGCCAGCAGCCCCGGGGCCCCGAGGCCTGAAGCTTTCTTT; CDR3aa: CASSPGAPRPEAFF
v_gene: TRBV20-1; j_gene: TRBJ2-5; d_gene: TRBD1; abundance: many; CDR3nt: TGCAGTGCTAGAGACCCGGGCAGGGGGCGTGAGACCCAGTACTTC; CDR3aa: CSARDPGRGRETQYF
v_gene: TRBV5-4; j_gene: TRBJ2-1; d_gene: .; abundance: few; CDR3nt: TGTGCCAGCATCTCCAGACTAGACTCCTACAATGAGCAGTTCTTC; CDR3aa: CASISRLDSYNEQFF
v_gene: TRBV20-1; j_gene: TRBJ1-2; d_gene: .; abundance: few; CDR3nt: TGCAGTGCGACCAGGCGGGCAGCGGATGGCTACACCTTC; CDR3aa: CSATRRAADGYTF
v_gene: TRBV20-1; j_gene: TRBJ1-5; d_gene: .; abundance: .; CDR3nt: TGCAGTGCTAGAGATCGGGCAGATAGCAATCAGCCCCAGCATTTT; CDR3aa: CSARDRADSNQPQHF
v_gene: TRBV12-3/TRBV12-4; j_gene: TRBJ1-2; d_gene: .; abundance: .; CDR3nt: TGTGCCAGCAGTACCTCCGGGGCGGTTGGCTACACCTTC; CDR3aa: CASSTSGAVGYTF
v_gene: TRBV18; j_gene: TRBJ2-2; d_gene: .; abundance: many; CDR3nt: TGTGCCAGCTCACACCCCTCAAACACCGGGGAGCTGTTTTTT; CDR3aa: CASSHPSNTGELFF
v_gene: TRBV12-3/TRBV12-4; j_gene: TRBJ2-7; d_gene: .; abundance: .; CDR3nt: TGTGCCAGCAGTTTATCAGGGGTCCACGAGCAGTACTTC; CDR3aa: CASSLSGVHEQYF
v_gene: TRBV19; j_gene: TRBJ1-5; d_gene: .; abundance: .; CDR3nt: TGTGCCAGTAGTATCCGGGACACCAATCAGCCCCAGCATTTT; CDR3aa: CASSIRDTNQPQHF
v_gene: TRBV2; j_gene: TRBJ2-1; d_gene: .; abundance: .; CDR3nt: TGTGCCAGCAGTGAAGCGCTTAAGGAGTACAATGAGCAGTTCTTC; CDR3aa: CASSEALKEYNEQFF
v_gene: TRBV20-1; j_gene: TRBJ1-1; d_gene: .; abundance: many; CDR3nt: TGCAGTGCTTTGACCAGGGCCGTAGAGGCTTTCTTT; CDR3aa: CSALTRAVEAFF
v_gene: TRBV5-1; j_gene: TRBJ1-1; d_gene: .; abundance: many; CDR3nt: TGCGCCAGCAGCTTCACAGAGGGACTGAACACTGAAGCTTTCTTT; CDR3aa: CASSFTEGLNTEAFF
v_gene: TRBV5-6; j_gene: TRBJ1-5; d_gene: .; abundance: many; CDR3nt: TGTGCCAGCAGCTTGGCGTCATCGGATAGCAATCAGCCCCAGCATTTT; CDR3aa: CASSLASSDSNQPQHF
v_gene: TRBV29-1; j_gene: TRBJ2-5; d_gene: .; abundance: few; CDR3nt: TGCAGCGTCGCAGGCGGGGCAGGAGAGACCCAGTACTTC; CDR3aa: CSVAGGAGETQYF
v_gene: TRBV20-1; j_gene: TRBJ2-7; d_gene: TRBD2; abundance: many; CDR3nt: TGCAGTGCTAGAGAGACTAGCCTCGAGCAGTACTTC; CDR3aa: CSARETSLEQYF
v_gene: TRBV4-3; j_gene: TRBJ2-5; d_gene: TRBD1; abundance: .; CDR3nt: TGCGCCAGCAGCCAAGAACAGGGGGGAGAGACCCAGTACTTC; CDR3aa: CASSQEQGGETQYF
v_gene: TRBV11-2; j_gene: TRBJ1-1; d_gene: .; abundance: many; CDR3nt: TGTGCCAGCAGCTTTACAGGGTTTAGCACTGAAGCTTTCTTT; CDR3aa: CASSFTGFSTEAFF
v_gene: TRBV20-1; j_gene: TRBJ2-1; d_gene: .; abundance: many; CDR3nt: TGCAGTGCTAGAGATACTGGGCGGATCAGCTCCTACAATGAGCAGTTCTTC; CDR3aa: CSARDTGRISSYNEQFF
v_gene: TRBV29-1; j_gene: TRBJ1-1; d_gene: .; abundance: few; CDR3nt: TGCAGCGCCTACCGTGGGGGCATCGATTTCTTT; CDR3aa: CSAYRGGIDFF
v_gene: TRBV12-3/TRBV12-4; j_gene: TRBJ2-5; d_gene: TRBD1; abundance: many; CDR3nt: TGTGCCAGCAGTTTTCGGACAGGGGAGTGGGGGACCCAGTACTTC; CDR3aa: CASSFRTGEWGTQYF